This TCR beta chain was recorded in a study of CD8+ T cells in alopecia areata (dated by TCRdb to 2017 to 2018). In terms of the full investigation: The treated patients took part in an open-label pilot trial in which moderate-to-severe alopecia areata was treated with oral tofacitinib at 5 to 10 mg twice daily. The study used high-throughput TCRbeta sequencing to examine T cell clonal expansion in alopecia areata, in both the C3H/HeJ mouse model and human patients. The SALT score, which quantifies the percentage of affected scalp surface area, was used to measure disease severity in treated patients. Tofacitinib was administered for 6 to 18 months, and 6 months of follow-up off drug were then conducted to assess delayed response and recurrence. TCRbeta CDR3 regions were amplified by immunoSEQ multiplex PCR using 35 Vbeta forward and 13 Jbeta reverse primers. Scalp clonality was compared across normal scalp (n=4), patchy alopecia areata scalp (n=8), and alopecia totalis/universalis scalp (n=8). Scalp tissue and sorted CD4+ and CD8+ peripheral blood T cells from patchy and totalis/universalis alopecia areata patients and from healthy controls were covered by human TCRbeta sequencing. Biopsies were taken from tofacitinib-treated patients at baseline and at 4 and 24 weeks of treatment, and a later scalp biopsy was taken in several of the tofacitinib-treated patients. RNA came from the PAXgene miRNA kit for fixed scalp, the miRNeasy kit for PBMCs, and the RNeasy kit for mouse skin. What the authors observed across the whole study: Shared TCR sequences between patients were less evident than in mice, which may be partly attributable to HLA diversity in the patient population. Many expanded lesional clones persisted in scalp and blood during tofacitinib treatment, which may partly explain relapse after stopping treatment. The treated cohort was small, with a single nonresponder, so links between baseline CD8+ expansion and response need larger studies. Resident alphabeta T cells in normal human skin are also sequenced, complicating scalp TCR repertoire analysis, unlike mouse skin dominated by gammadelta T cells. Scalp clonality and the number of expanded CD8+ clones among the top 100 scalp clones were significantly decreased by tofacitinib. Lesional scalp, especially in alopecia totalis/universalis, showed higher clonality and more expanded CD8+ clones than normal scalp, suggesting antigenic drive.

The library was built by means of the immunoSEQ multiplex PCR assay. RNA was extracted from all samples and reverse transcribed into cDNA as template for TCR sequencing. First-strand cDNA was synthesized with SuperScript III using a 2:1 mix of oligo-dT and random hexamers. Amplification bias was assessed with a synthetic immune receptor repertoire, and residual bias was removed computationally. In the paper's pipeline: Raw reads were preprocessed to remove errors, and CDR3 was defined by IMGT conventions from the conserved cysteine to phenylalanine. To get clonality, Shannon entropy was normalized by log2 of the number of productive unique TCRs and the result was subtracted from 1. Scalp TCRbeta sequences were cross-referenced with sorted blood CD4 and CD8 repertoires so that the CD4 or CD8 identity of scalp clones could be inferred. In TCRdb, the immuneACCESS table is reduced to in-frame sequences with V and J assigned. These tables do not hold every clone; where another copy was compared, an unresolved V gene accounts for under half, and the others remain unexplained. From that table come the V and J calls and clone size; the DNA was used to work out D and trimming. The sample table shows 190,000 or so clones, and around three fifths are seen once. Over 9.5% of the sample is taken by the ten largest.

From the cysteine up to the phenylalanine, the CDR3 has a length of 13 residues. The CDR3 DNA has 39 bases and is translated from base 1. The germline V gene (reference sequence) yields GTSNPN for CDR1 and SVGIG for CDR2. Trimming accounts for 5 bases at V and 5 bases at J, while the number of junction bases matched to no gene is 5. This specimen's time point label, interpreted: 24 weeks on oral tofacitinib. The treatment or condition label, read with the paper, signifies: oral pan-JAK inhibitor, 5-10 mg twice daily. Lesional scalp punch biopsies and peripheral blood were collected from alopecia areata patients. PBMCs were isolated by density centrifugation and stained for CD3, CD4 and CD8, after which CD4+ and CD8+ T cells were sorted on a FACSAria. Comment on this clone: Its target antigen remains unknown. No clone much larger than this one lies a single base away; base qualities are absent. Other DNA sequences in the sample encode the same CDR3.

This material consisted of CD8+ T cells sorted from blood, taken at week 24, from a patient treated with tofacitinib. This receptor was taken from a human donor with alopecia areata. Here the chain combines TRBV30 and TRBJ1-4; 7 of the junction bases match TRBD1. Here the CDR3 is given as CAWETGRNEKLFF. The DNA is as follows: TGTGCCTGGGAGACAGGGAGAAATGAAAAACTGTTTTTT.